This entry describes one T cell receptor (beta chain). Its antigen remains unknown. The sample belongs to a study of shared clonotypes between healthy human individuals. General study points: On the whole, naive subsets had larger estimated richness than memory subsets had. Approximately 5.1% was the fraction of naive CD4 clonotypes found shared across a few donors.

The germline CDR1 and CDR2 sequences are SGDLS and YYNGEE. V was pared by 3 bases and J by 0 bases, with 6 bases between. The CDR3 consists of 14 residues. Using immunoSEQ multiplex PCR, the repertoire was profiled, and TCRdb retains in-frame clones only, with some absent. The sample records some 1,900,000 clones, 85% to 95% being singletons. Naive CD8 cells, CD45RO-negative and positively selected for CCR7, excluded terminally differentiated effector memory CD45RA+ cells. Everyone who donated was a Caucasian adult who lived in Nashville, Tennessee. The receptor was derived from a man between 18 and 35 years old in good health. Sequencing was performed on naive CD8+ T cells sorted from blood. The rearrangement joins TRBV9 to TRBJ2-2; the D is unclear. The CDR3 region is CASSATSNTGELFF. CDR3 coding DNA: TGTGCCAGCAGCGCGACTTCGAACACCGGGGAGCTGTTTTTT.